This T cell receptor beta chain appears in the sequencing data of a study of STAT5B mutations in CD4+ large granular lymphocyte leukemia. Study information: Healthy donors showed HLA-associated enrichment of the CDR3 'QG' motif.

Remarks on this clone: Its antigen is unidentified.

Buffy coats from healthy blood donors served as controls. The trim removed 6 bases at V and 4 bases at J, leaving 11 bases unmatched. The CDR3 is 16 residues long. Germline V CDR1 and CDR2: SGHDT, YYEEEE. Findings and caveats of the study: 8/27 top patient clones versus 2/35 control clones were TRBV06-family. Roughly a quarter of private leukemic clonotypes occurred rarely in other patients' non-leukemic repertoires.

TCRdb's table, derived via immunoSEQ multiplex PCR, lists solely in-frame clones and lacks some. Of some 29,000 clones in the sample, more than 65% were seen once. The V and J genes are TRBV5-6 and TRBJ2-5; TRBD2 matches 11 bases. This sequence originates from a human donor in good health. Material for sequencing was CD4+ T cells from blood buffy coats. The CDR3 loop is CASISGGAGRGETQYF. DNA for the CDR3: TGTGCCAGCATTAGCGGGGGGGCCGGGAGAGGAGAGACCCAGTACTTC.